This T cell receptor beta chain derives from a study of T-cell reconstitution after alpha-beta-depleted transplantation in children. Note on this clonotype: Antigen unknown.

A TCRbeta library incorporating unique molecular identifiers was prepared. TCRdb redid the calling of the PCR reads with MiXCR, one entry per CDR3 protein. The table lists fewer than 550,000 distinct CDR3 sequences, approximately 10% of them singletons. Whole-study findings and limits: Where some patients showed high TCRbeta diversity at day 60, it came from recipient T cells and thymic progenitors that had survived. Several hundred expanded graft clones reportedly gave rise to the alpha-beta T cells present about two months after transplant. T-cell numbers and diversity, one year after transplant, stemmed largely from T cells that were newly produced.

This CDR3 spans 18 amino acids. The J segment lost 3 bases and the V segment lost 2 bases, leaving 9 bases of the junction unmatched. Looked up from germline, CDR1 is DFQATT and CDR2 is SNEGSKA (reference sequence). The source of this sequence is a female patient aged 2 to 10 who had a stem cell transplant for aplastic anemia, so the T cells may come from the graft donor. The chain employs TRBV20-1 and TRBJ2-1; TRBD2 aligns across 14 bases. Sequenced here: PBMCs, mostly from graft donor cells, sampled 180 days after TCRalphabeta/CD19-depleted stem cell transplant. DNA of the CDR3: TGCAGTGCTAGACTAATGGGACTAGCGGGAGTATACTACAATGAGCAGTTCTTC. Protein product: CSARLMGLAGVYYNEQFF.